This TCR beta chain appears in the sequencing data of a study of blood T cell repertoires in COVID-19 (dated by TCRdb to 2018 to 2021). Turning to the overall study: Samples from collaborators originated in the United States, Italy and Spain and spanned both the acute and convalescent phases of COVID-19. The material from the prospective study consisted of cDNA or gDNA derived from T cells, B-cell-depleted T cells, or PBMCs. Subjects who had been exposed to COVID-19, were actively infected with it, or had recovered from it provided the deeply sampled blood TCRbeta repertoires that made up the dataset. The repertoires were released in a freely available public database meant as a resource for research on the immune response to SARS-CoV-2. Samples came from the ongoing ImmuneRACE study (first 160 participants) plus 1,254 subjects from 6 global collaborators. A de-identified subject ID, COVID-19 status, age in years and sex were almost always included in the sample metadata. HLA class I and class II types, where available, came from metadata supplied by the sample provider rather than from assay-based typing. The paper as a whole reports these results and caveats: How much clinical and demographic metadata was included differed by source and by participant, and the metadata was provided uncurated.

V and J are truncated by 5 bases and 9 bases respectively, leaving an intervening sequence of 13 bases. Based on the germline V gene, the CDR1 and CDR2 sequences are MNHEY and SVGAGI. Including cysteine and phenylalanine, the CDR3 has 12 amino acids. Of all the DNA, just the CDR3 is kept, 36 bases in frame from base 1. Each collaborating institution followed its own protocols to collect whole blood in K2EDTA tubes. For TCRbeta analysis, collaborator samples were shipped as frozen whole blood, as isolated PBMCs, or as DNA extracted from either sample type. In the case of this clone: Its antigen is not yet known. No much larger clone is present one base from it, and per-base qualities are unavailable.

TCRbeta CDR3 regions were amplified from genomic DNA using the immunoSEQ Assay, a bias-controlled multiplex PCR. The paper's processing steps were these. Nucleated cell counts per sample were estimated from amplification of reference gene primers within the assay. Sequence reads were collapsed and filtered to measure the absolute abundance of every unique TCRbeta CDR3 rearrangement. For each sample, productive Simpson clonality was calculated as the square root of Simpson's diversity index across productive rearrangements. TCRdb mirrors the immuneACCESS table, restricted to in-frame sequences. Some clones are absent from its copies; in checked studies, under half trace to an unresolved V gene, and the reason for the others is unknown. V and J calls and clone size are copied from that table; D and trimming were computed from the DNA. Across this sample there are roughly 150,000 clones, with roughly four fifths seen only once. The ten largest clones represent approximately 16% of the sample.

The receptor chain draws on TRBV6-5 and TRBJ1-2; 6 matching bases give a weak D call of TRBD1. The sample was peripheral blood. The clonotype originates from a human donor with acute or convalescent COVID-19. The donor label of this sample is uncertain. DNA sequence: TGTGCCAGCAGTCAGTACAGGGTGAGCTACACCTTC. Its protein product is CASSQYRVSYTF.